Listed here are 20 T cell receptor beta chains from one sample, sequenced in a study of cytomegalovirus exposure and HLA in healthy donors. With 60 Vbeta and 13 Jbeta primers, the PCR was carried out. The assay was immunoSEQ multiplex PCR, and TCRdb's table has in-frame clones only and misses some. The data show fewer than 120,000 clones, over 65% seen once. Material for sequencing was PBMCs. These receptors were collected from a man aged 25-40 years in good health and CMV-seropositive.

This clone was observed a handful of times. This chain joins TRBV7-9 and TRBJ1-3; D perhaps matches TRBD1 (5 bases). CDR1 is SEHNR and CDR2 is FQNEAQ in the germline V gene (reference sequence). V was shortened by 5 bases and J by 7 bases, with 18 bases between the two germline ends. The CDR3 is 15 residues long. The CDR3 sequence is CASSRYGGIDNTIYF. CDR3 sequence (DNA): TGTGCCAGCAGCCGATACGGGGGAATAGACAACACCATATATTTT.

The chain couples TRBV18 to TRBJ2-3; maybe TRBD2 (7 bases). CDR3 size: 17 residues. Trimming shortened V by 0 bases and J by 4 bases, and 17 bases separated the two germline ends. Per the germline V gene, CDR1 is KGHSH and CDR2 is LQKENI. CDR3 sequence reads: CASSPPRGGPRADTQYF. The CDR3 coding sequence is TGTGCCAGCTCACCACCCCGCGGGGGCCCTCGGGCAGATACGCAGTATTTT.

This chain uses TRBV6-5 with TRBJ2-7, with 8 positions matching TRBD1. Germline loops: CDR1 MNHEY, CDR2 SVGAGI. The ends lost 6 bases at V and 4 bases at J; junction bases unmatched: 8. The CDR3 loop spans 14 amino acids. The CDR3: CASRATGARYEQYF. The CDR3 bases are TGTGCCAGCAGGGCGACAGGGGCTCGGTACGAGCAGTACTTC.

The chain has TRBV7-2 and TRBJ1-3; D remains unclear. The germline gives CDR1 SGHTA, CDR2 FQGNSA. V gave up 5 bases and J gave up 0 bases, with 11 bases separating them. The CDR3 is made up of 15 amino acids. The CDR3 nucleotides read TGTGCCAGCAGCCCCTATGCTGTCTCTGGAAACACCATATATTTT. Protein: CASSPYAVSGNTIYF. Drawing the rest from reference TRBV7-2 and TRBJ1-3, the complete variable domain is GAGVSQSPSNKVTEKGKDVELRCDPISGHTALYWYRQSLGQGLEFLIYFQGNSAPDKSGLPSDRFSAERTGGSVSTLTIQRTQQEDSAVYLCASSPYAVSGNTIYFGEGSWLTVV.

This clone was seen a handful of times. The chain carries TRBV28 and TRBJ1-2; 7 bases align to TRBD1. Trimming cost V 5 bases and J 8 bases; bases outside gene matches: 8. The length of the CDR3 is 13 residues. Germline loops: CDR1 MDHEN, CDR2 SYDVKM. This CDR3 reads CASSLTGAGGYTF. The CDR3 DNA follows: TGTGCCAGCAGTCTAACAGGGGCAGGGGGCTACACCTTC.

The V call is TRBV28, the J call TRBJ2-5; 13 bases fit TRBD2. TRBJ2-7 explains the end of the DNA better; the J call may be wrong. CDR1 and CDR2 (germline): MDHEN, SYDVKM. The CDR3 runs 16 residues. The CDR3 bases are TGTGCCAGCAGTTTACCTAGGACTAGCGGGGGCCGCGAGCAGTACTTC. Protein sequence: CASSLPRTSGGREQYF.

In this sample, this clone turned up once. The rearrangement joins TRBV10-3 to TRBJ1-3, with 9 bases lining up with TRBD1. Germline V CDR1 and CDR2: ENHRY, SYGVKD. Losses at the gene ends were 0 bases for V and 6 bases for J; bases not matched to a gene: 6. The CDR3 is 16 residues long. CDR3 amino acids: CAISESTGTGKNTIYF. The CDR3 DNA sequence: TGTGCCATCAGTGAGTCGACAGGGACAGGGAAAAACACCATATATTTT.

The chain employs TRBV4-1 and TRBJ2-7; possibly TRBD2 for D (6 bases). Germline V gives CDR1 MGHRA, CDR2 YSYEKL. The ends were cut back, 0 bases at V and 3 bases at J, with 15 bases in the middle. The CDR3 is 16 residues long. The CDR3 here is CASSQDRGGAGYEQYF. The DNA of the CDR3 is TGCGCCAGCAGCCAAGATAGGGGAGGAGCGGGCTACGAGCAGTACTTC.

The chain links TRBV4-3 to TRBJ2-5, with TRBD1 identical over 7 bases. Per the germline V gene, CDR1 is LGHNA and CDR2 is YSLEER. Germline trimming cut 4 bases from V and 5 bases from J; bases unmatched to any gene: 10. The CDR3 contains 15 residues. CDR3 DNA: TGCGCCAGCAGCCCACGACAGGGCCTGTGGGAGACCCAGTACTTC. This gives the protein CASSPRQGLWETQYF.

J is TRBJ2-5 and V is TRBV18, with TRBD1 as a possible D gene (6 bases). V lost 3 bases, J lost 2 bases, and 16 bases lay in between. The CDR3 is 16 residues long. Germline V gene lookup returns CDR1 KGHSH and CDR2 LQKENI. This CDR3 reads CASSPRTARGQETQYF. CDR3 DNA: TGTGCCAGCTCACCCCGGACAGCCCGGGGTCAAGAGACCCAGTACTTC.

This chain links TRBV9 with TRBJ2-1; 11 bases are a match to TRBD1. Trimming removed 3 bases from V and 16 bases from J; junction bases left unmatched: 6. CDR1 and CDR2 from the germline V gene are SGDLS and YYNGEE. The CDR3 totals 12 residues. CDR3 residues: CASSAGQGESFF. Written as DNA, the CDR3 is TGTGCCAGCAGCGCGGGACAGGGGGAATCCTTCTTC.

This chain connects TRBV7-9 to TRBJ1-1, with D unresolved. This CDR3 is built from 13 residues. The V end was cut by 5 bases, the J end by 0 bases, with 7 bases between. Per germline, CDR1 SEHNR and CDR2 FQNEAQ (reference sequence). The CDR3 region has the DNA TGTGCCAGCAGCCCCGAGGTGAACACTGAAGCTTTCTTT. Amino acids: CASSPEVNTEAFF.

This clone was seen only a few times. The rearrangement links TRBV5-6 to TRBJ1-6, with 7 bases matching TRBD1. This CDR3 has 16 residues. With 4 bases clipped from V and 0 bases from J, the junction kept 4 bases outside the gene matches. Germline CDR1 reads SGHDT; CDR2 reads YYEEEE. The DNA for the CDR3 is TGTGCCAGCAGCCACTACAGGGGCTCCTATAATTCACCCCTCCACTTT. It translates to CASSHYRGSYNSPLHF.

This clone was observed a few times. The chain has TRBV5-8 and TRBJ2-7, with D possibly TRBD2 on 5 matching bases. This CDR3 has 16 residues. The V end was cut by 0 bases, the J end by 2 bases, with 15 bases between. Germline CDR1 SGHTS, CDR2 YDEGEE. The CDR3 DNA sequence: TGTGCCAGCAGCTTGGCTGATAGCGACGTACCCTACGAGCAGTACTTC. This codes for CASSLADSDVPYEQYF.

CDR3 in amino acids: CASSLDVAYEQFF. The CDR3 DNA follows: TGTGCCAGCAGCTTAGACGTAGCATATGAGCAGTTCTTC. This chain uses TRBV11-3 with TRBJ2-1; no clear D. Trimming removed 0 bases from V and 8 bases from J, with 8 bases in between. In germline, CDR1 is SGHNT, CDR2 YENEEA. The CDR3 consists of 13 residues.

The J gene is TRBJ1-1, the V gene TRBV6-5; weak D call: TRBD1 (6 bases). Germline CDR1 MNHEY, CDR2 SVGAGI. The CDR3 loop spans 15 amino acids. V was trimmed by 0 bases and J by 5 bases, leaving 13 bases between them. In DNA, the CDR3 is TGTGCCAGCAGTTACTCGAATATAGGGGGTACTGAAGCTTTCTTT. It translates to CASSYSNIGGTEAFF.

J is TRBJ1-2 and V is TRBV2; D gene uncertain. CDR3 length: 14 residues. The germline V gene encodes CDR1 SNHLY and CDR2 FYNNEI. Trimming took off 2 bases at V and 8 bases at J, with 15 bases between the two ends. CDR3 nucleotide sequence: TGTGCCAGCAGTGAACGCGCGGGGATCGGGGGCTACACCTTC. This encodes CASSERAGIGGYTF.

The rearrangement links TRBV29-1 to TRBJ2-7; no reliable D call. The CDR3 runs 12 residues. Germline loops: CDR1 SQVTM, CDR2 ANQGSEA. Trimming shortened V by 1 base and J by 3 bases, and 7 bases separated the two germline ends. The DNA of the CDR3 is TGCAGCGTTGAAGGACGGAGCTACGAGCAGTACTTC. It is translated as CSVEGRSYEQYF.

The CDR3 coding sequence is TGTGCCAGCAGTTTCCGGGACACCGACCCTTATGGCTACACCTTC. Amino acids: CASSFRDTDPYGYTF. V is TRBV6-1 and J is TRBJ1-2; D might be TRBD1 (6 bases). From germline, CDR1 is MNHNS and CDR2 SASEGT. CDR3 size: 15 residues. The V end lost 5 bases, the J end lost 5 bases, and 18 bases lay between the germline ends.

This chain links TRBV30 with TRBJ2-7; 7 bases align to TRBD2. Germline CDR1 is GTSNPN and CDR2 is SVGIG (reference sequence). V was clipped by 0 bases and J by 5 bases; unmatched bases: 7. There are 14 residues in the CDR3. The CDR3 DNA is TGTGCCTGGAGTGTATACGGGGGGAACCACGAGCAGTACTTC. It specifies CAWSVYGGNHEQYF. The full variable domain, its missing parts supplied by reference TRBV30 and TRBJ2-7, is SQTIHQWPATLVQPVGSPLSLECTVEGTSNPNLYWYRQAAGRGLQLLFYSVGIGQISSEVPQNLSASRPQDRQFILSSKKLLLSDSGFYLCAWSVYGGNHEQYFGPGTRLTVT.